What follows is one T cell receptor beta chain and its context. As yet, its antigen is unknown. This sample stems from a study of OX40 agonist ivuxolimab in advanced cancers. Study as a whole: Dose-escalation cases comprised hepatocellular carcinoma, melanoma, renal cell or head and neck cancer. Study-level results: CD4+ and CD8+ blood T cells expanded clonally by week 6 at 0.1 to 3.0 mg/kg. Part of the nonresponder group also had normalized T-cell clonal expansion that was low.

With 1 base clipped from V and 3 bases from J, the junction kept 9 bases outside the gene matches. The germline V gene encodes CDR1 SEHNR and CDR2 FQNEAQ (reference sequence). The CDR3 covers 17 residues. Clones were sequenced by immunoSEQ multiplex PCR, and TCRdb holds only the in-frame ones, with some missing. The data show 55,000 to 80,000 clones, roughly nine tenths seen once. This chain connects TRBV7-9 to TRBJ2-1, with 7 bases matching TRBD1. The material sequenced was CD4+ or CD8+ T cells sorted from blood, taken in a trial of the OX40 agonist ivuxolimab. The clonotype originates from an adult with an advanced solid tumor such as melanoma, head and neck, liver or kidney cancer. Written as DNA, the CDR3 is TGTGCCAGCAGCTTAGTGCGTTCAGGGGGATTCTACAATGAGCAGTTCTTC. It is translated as CASSLVRSGGFYNEQFF. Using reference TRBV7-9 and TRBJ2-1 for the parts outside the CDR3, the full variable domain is DTGVSQNPRHKITKRGQNVTFRCDPISEHNRLYWYRQTLGQGPEFLTYFQNEAQLEKSRLLSDRFSAERPKGSFSTLEIQRTEQGDSAMYLCASSLVRSGGFYNEQFFGPGTRLTVL.